This note documents a single T cell receptor beta chain sequence. This sample stems from a study of shared clonotypes between healthy human individuals. Turning to the study itself: CD8 memory received one plate per donor, CD8 naive two, CD4 memory three and CD4 naive three.

This CDR3 comprises 14 residues. V lost 2 bases and J lost 2, with 9 bases in between. Germline assignment: CDR1 LNHNV and CDR2 YYDKDF (reference sequence). Produced via immunoSEQ multiplex PCR; TCRdb's table is partial and in-frame only. The table records 2 million or so clones, over 85% of them present only once. This TCR came from a young man in good health. The chain employs TRBV15 and TRBJ1-2, with D uncertain. What was sequenced was naive CD4+ T cells sorted from blood. Subset indicated: CD45RA+ positively selected. This chain's CDR3 is CATSRSRENYGYTF. As DNA, the CDR3 is TGTGCCACCAGCAGAAGTAGGGAGAACTATGGCTACACCTTC. The full variable domain, its missing parts supplied by reference TRBV15 and TRBJ1-2, is DAMVIQNPRYQVTQFGKPVTLSCSQTLNHNVMYWYQQKSSQAPKLLFHYYDKDFNNEADTPDNFQSRRPNTSFCFLDIRSPGLGDTAMYLCATSRSRENYGYTFGSGTRLTVV.